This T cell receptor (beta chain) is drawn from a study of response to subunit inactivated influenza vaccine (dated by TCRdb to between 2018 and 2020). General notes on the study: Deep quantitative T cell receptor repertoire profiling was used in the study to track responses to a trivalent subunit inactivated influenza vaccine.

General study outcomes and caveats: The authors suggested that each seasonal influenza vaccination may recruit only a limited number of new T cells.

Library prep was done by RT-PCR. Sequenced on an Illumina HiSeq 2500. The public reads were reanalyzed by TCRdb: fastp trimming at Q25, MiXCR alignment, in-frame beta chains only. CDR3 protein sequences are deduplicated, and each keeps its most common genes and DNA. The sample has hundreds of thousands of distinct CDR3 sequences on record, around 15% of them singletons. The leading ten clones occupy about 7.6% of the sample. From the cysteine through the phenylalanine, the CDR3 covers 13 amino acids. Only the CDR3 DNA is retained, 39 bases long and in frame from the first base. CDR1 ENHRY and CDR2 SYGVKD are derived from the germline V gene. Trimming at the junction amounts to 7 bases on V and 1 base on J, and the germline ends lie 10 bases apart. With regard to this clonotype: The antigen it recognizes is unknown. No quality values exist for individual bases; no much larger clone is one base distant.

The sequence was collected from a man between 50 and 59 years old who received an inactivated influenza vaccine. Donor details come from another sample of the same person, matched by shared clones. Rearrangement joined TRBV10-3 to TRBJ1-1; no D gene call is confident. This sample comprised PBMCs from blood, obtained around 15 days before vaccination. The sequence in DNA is TGTGCCATCACGGCGGGTGGGAACACTGAAGCTTTCTTT. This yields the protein CAITAGGNTEAFF.